This T cell receptor beta chain derives from a study of control samples from healthy donors and cancer patients. Germline-derived CDR1 and CDR2 are ENHRY and SYGVKD. The V and J ends lost 0 bases and 5 bases respectively, with 10 bases between them. This CDR3 contains 14 residues. Sequencing was performed with immunoSEQ multiplex PCR; in TCRdb, only in-frame clones are kept and a portion is missing. Among just under 100,000 clones, 85% to 95% were seen once, and the ten largest hold 8%. The sequencing input was blood. This sequence was found in a man between 18 and 35 years old in good health. The V gene is TRBV10-3, the J gene TRBJ2-5; no clear D. CDR3 sequence reads: CAISESPPEETQYF. Here the CDR3 DNA reads TGTGCCATCAGTGAGTCCCCGCCAGAGGAGACCCAGTACTTC.